This T cell receptor beta chain originates from a study of blood T cell repertoires in COVID-19. Study overall: Samples came from the United States, Italy and Spain, spanning acute and convalescent COVID-19.

CDR1 and CDR2 (germline): SNHLY, FYNNEI. This CDR3 spans 14 amino acids. Trimming cost V 3 bases and J 3 bases, with 6 bases left between them. The protocol was immunoSEQ multiplex PCR, while the TCRdb copy is restricted to in-frame clones and leaves out a portion. This table has 25,000 to 35,000 clones, almost 90% appearing once. The chain employs TRBV2 and TRBJ2-6; D call uncertain. Sequencing used peripheral blood. The clonotype comes from a man aged 60 to 75 with active COVID-19. CDR3 amino acids: CASSDTFGANVLTF. The CDR3 DNA is TGTGCCAGCAGTGACACTTTTGGGGCCAACGTCCTGACTTTC. The full variable domain, rest sourced from reference TRBV2 and TRBJ2-6, is EPEVTQTPSHQVTQMGQEVILRCVPISNHLYFYWYRQILGQKVEFLVSFYNNEISEKSEIFDDQFSVERPDGSNFTLKIRSTKLEDSAMYFCASSDTFGANVLTFGAGSRLTVL.